The source of this T cell receptor (beta chain) is a study of cytomegalovirus exposure and HLA in healthy donors. The study, taken as a whole, reports: Cytomegalovirus status was reportedly diagnosed by the classifier with high specificity and sensitivity. The authors listed roughly 150 TCR beta chains as cytomegalovirus-associated.

Clones were read by immunoSEQ multiplex PCR, and TCRdb kept only the in-frame ones, dropping some. The repertoire holds some 170,000 clones, with under 90% as singletons. Separate from the approximately 600-subject first cohort was the approximately 130-subject validation cohort, to which the donors belonged. Turning to this clone: Antigen unknown.

Input material: PBMCs. The receptor was isolated from a man aged 18 to 30 in good health and CMV-seropositive.

CDR3 DNA sequence: TGTGCCAGCAGCTCGGTCACGGCCAAGGGAGGCGAGCAGTACTTC. Protein: CASSSVTAKGGEQYF. The chain couples TRBV11-2 to TRBJ2-7; D is perhaps TRBD2 (6 bases). CDR1 and CDR2 from the germline V gene are SGHAT and FQNNGV. This CDR3 region has 15 residues. Trimming stripped 4 bases from V and 6 bases from J, with 19 bases between.